These 11 T cell receptor beta chains came from one sample sequenced in a study of T cell clonality in common variable immunodeficiency. These receptors have no known antigen. The table came from immunoSEQ multiplex PCR; TCRdb's copy has only in-frame clones and leaves some out. This sample includes 8,500 to 13,000 clones with no singletons; its ten biggest clones take up 6% to 7%. Broader study findings: Common variable immunodeficiency TCR beta sequences reportedly had fewer deletions and N-nucleotide insertions.

What was sequenced was peripheral blood mononuclear cells. The receptors were sampled from a human donor with common variable immunodeficiency.

There are many counts of this clone. With the read ending 3 residues before the CDR3 end, the germline J gene is used to fill in that end. The rearrangement joins TRBV18 to TRBJ2-5; 11 positions agree with TRBD2. The trim removed 2 bases at V and 2 bases at J, leaving 1 base unmatched. The CDR3 has 15 residues. Germline V gene data show CDR1 as KGHSH and CDR2 as LQKENI. Partial CDR3 DNA: TGTGCCAGCTCACCAGGGACTAGCGGACAAGAGACC. Its translation: CASSPGTSGQET. The full CDR3 reads CASSPGTSGQETQYF. Drawing the rest from reference TRBV18 and TRBJ2-5, the complete variable domain is NAGVMQNPRHLVRRRGQEARLRCSPMKGHSHVYWYRQLPEEGLKFMVYLQKENIIDESGMPKERFSAEFPKEGPSILRIQQVVRGDSAAYFCASSPGTSGQETQYFGPGTRLLVL.

By sample fraction, this clone is medium-sized. Sequencing ends 3 residues short of the CDR3 end; the germline J gene provides the rest. This chain joins TRBV7-2 and TRBJ2-5; no definite D call. Germline CDR1 reads SGHTA; CDR2 reads FQGNSA. Trimming took off 2 bases at V and 2 bases at J, with 3 bases between the two ends. The CDR3 runs 12 residues. CDR3 bases read: TGTGCCAGCAGCTTACAACAAGAGACC. This translates into CASSLQQET. The entire CDR3 reads CASSLQQETQYF.

This clone was counted only a few times. With the read ending 3 residues before the CDR3 end, the germline J gene is used to fill in that end. This chain connects TRBV2 to TRBJ2-5, with TRBD1 as a possible D gene (6 bases). Trimming stripped 8 bases from V and 3 bases from J, with 10 bases between. Per germline, CDR1 SNHLY and CDR2 FYNNEI. The CDR3 length is 12 residues. CDR3 sequence reads: CASLGQKETQYF. The CDR3 bases that were read are TGTGCCAGCCTTGGACAGAAAGAGACC.

Remarks on this clone: Read coverage stops 3 residues before the CDR3 terminus; the germline J gene supplies the remainder. J is TRBJ2-7 and V is TRBV5-5; D might be TRBD2 (6 bases). Germline V gene data show CDR1 as SGHKS and CDR2 as YYEKEE (reference sequence). V lost 4 bases and J 0 bases, leaving 11 bases between the germline ends. This CDR3 is built from 14 residues. The CDR3 reads CASSPTSASYEQYF. The part of the CDR3 DNA that was read is TGTGCCAGCAGCCCGACTAGTGCCTCCTACGAG.

This clone was found a few times. Read data end 3 residues before the CDR3 end; the end is taken from the germline J gene. The rearrangement joins TRBV18 to TRBJ1-5; a weak D match, TRBD1 (5 bases). V was cut by 4 bases and J by 3 bases, with 10 bases left in between. The germline CDR1 and CDR2 sequences are KGHSH and LQKENI. The CDR3 consists of 14 residues. The CDR3 reads CASSQRDLNQPQHF. The sequenced part of the CDR3 DNA is TGTGCCAGCTCACAGCGGGACCTCAATCAGCCC.

This clone appeared a few times. Partial CDR3 DNA: TGTGCCAGCAGCTTAGGACTAGCGGGAGGGGTGTACGAG. This sequence encodes CASSLGLAGGVYE. The entire CDR3 reads CASSLGLAGGVYEQYF. The V gene is TRBV7-8, the J gene TRBJ2-7; TRBD2 matches at 14 bases. The CDR3 end lies 3 residues beyond the end of the read and is filled in from the germline J gene. Germline lookup yields CDR1 SGHVS and CDR2 FQNEAQ. This CDR3 is 16 amino acids long. V shed 1 base and J 4 bases; nucleotides not matched to a gene: 3.

The CDR3 here is CASSLTGYSPLHF. The part of the CDR3 DNA that was read is TGTGCCAGCAGCTTAACAGGGTACTCACCC. This chain links TRBV7-2 with TRBJ1-6, with a tentative D call TRBD1 (6 bases). The read finishes 3 residues shy of the CDR3 end, and the germline J gene is used to complete it. V lost 2 bases and J lost 10, with 9 bases in between. The CDR3 covers 13 residues. Germline assignment: CDR1 SGHTA and CDR2 FQGNSA. Full variable domain (rest looked up from reference TRBV7-2 and TRBJ1-6): GAGVSQSPSNKVTEKGKDVELRCDPISGHTALYWYRQSLGQGLEFLIYFQGNSAPDKSGLPSDRFSAERTGGSVSTLTIQRTQQEDSAVYLCASSLTGYSPLHFGNGTRLTVT.

This clone was seen a handful of times. The read terminates 3 residues ahead of where the CDR3 ends, so the germline J gene completes it. The chain is built from TRBV7-9 and TRBJ1-6; 7 bases match TRBD1. The CDR3 is 15 amino acids. The V gene's germline CDR1 is SEHNR and CDR2 FQNEAQ (reference sequence). With 5 bases clipped from V and 7 bases from J, the junction kept 8 bases outside the gene matches. CDR3 region: CASSPDRVGNSPLHF. The part of the CDR3 DNA that was read is TGTGCCAGCAGCCCTGACAGGGTGGGGAATTCACCC. Full variable domain (rest looked up from reference TRBV7-9 and TRBJ1-6): DTGVSQNPRHKITKRGQNVTFRCDPISEHNRLYWYRQTLGQGPEFLTYFQNEAQLEKSRLLSDRFSAERPKGSFSTLEIQRTEQGDSAMYLCASSPDRVGNSPLHFGNGTRLTVT.

Sample share makes this clone medium-sized. The CDR3 DNA, read in part, is TGCAGTGCTATAGGTTCGTGGACAGGGGGCGTGCAGGCCTCTGGGGCCAACGTC. This translates into CSAIGSWTGGVQASGANV. Given in full, the CDR3 is CSAIGSWTGGVQASGANVLTF. This chain connects TRBV20-1 to TRBJ2-6; 11 nucleotides align to TRBD1. Read sequence stops 3 residues before the CDR3 end, and the germline J gene provides the missing end. This CDR3 region has 21 residues. Germline assignment: CDR1 DFQATT and CDR2 SNEGSKA (reference sequence). The J segment lost 0 bases and the V segment lost 4 bases, leaving 17 bases of the junction unmatched.

Details on this clone: The missing CDR3 end, 3 residues past where the read stops, is filled in from the germline J gene. J is TRBJ1-1 and V is TRBV7-9, with 7 nucleotides matching TRBD1. Germline lookup yields CDR1 SEHNR and CDR2 FQNEAQ (reference sequence). V lost 5 bases and J lost 6; bases outside the gene matches: 3. The CDR3 covers 12 residues. The CDR3: CASSPDRAEAFF. The CDR3 DNA, read in part, is TGTGCCAGCAGCCCTGACAGGGCTGAA.

Comment on this clone: The read is 3 residues too short to cover the CDR3 end, so that end is filled in from the germline J gene. The V gene is TRBV19, the J gene TRBJ2-7, with a tentative D call TRBD1 (5 bases). The length of the CDR3 is 14 residues. Trimming shortened V by 3 bases and J by 6 bases, and 15 bases separated the two germline ends. Per the germline V gene, CDR1 is LNHDA and CDR2 is SQIVND (reference sequence). CDR3 amino acids: CASSMMAGLSEQYF. The sequenced CDR3 bases are TGTGCCAGTAGTATGATGGCAGGGCTATCCGAG.